This T cell receptor (beta chain) is from a study of blood T cell repertoires in COVID-19. Recruits, aged 18 to 89 years, lived in under 25 US areas. Study processing details: It was from reference gene primer amplification that nucleated cell counts were estimated. Assay used: immunoSEQ multiplex PCR; TCRdb lists only in-frame clones, some missing. The V and J calls and clone size were taken over from that table, and D and trimming were inferred from the DNA. Seen here are approximately 400,000 clones, around 87% observed once, and the top ten hold approximately 1.2%. Germline loops: CDR1 SGHAT, CDR2 FQNNGV. The V end lost 2 bases, the J end lost 8 bases, and 8 bases lay between the germline ends. The CDR3 extends over 12 amino acids.

This TCR derives from a man under 40 who had recovered from COVID-19. V gene TRBV11-2 combines with J gene TRBJ2-3; D is unclear. The sample comprised PBMCs or T cells enriched from blood (not recorded which). CDR3 residues: CASSLNYGTQYF. CDR3 in DNA: TGTGCCAGCAGCTTAAATTACGGTACGCAGTATTTT.